This entry lists 21 T cell receptor beta chains sequenced from one sample in a study of T cell repertoires in cytomegalovirus infection. TCRdb ran MiXCR on the reads and lists one entry per CDR3 protein. The repertoire holds about 310,000 distinct CDR3 sequences, with about 9.2% as singletons. Source material: PBMCs. The receptors derive from a human donor in good health (CMV status not recorded). Some clones in this sample may be carry-over from other donors' samples.

This clonotype was recorded many times. This chain connects TRBV2 to TRBJ2-7, with D possibly being TRBD2 (5 bases). The CDR3 covers 11 residues. Germline values: CDR1 SNHLY, CDR2 FYNNEI. The V end was cut by 4 bases, the J end by 5 bases, with 6 bases between. Here the CDR3 DNA reads TGTGCCAGCAGTGGACTAAACGAGCAGTACGTC. Amino acids: CASSGLNEQYV.

The sample holds many counts of this clonotype. The chain employs TRBV5-1 and TRBJ2-2; maybe TRBD2 (6 bases). The CDR3 length is 16 residues. Trimming took 0 bases from V and 0 from J, leaving 9 bases between them. Germline assignment: CDR1 SGHRS and CDR2 YFSETQ. DNA of the CDR3: TGCGCCAGCAGCTTGGGAACGGGAGCGAACACCGGGGAGCTGTTTTTT. Its protein product is CASSLGTGANTGELFF.

This clonotype appeared a few times. The chain combines TRBV7-3 with TRBJ2-2; D not resolved. The CDR3 is 13 residues long. V lost 5 bases, J lost 2 bases, and 6 bases lay in between. Germline CDR1 reads SGHTA; CDR2 reads FQGTGA. CDR3 nucleotides: TGTGCCAGCAGCCACGCTAACACCGGGGAGCTGTTTTTT. Its protein is CASSHANTGELFF.

This clonotype has more than one count but fewer than ten. This chain uses TRBV12-3 or TRBV12-4 with TRBJ2-1; TRBD1 matches 7 bases. The V and J ends lost 5 bases and 9 bases, in that order; junction bases with no gene match: 10. The CDR3 contains 14 residues. The CDR3 DNA reads TGTGCCAGCAGTCTACAGGGGCGCAGATTTGAGCAGTTCTTC. This translates into CASSLQGRRFEQFF.

On this clonotype itself: A single base separates this from a much larger clone, so it may be a read error. The chain uses TRBV20-1 and TRBJ1-5, with TRBD1 matching 7 bases. From germline, CDR1 is DFQATT and CDR2 SNEGSKA (reference sequence). The CDR3 is made up of 15 amino acids. The CDR3 loop reads CSARDPGGSNQSQHF. The CDR3 region has the DNA TGCAGTGCTAGAGATCCAGGGGGAAGCAATCAGTCCCAGCATTTT.

This clonotype was seen at least ten times. The chain combines TRBV11-1 with TRBJ1-1; D uncertain. This CDR3 region has 14 residues. Trimming cost V 5 bases and J 6 bases, with 16 bases left between them. Germline lookup yields CDR1 SGHAT and CDR2 FQDESV (reference sequence). Here the CDR3 reads CASSDQTPVAEAFF. In DNA form, the CDR3 reads TGTGCCAGCAGCGACCAGACCCCGGTGGCTGAAGCTTTCTTT.

This clonotype was observed many times. J is TRBJ2-7 and V is TRBV6-2 or TRBV6-3; D possibly corresponds to TRBD1 (6 bases). Germline loops: CDR1 MNHEY, CDR2 SVGEGT. This CDR3 is built from 13 residues. V was clipped by 4 bases and J by 6 bases, with 13 bases between them. The CDR3 sequence is CASSSTGIGEQYV. The DNA of the CDR3 is TGTGCCAGCAGTTCCACAGGGATTGGCGAGCAGTACGTC.

This clonotype was recorded at least ten times. The gene calls are TRBV29-1 and TRBJ2-3, with TRBD1 matching 7 bases. CDR1 and CDR2 (germline): SQVTM, ANQGSEA. V was clipped by 6 bases and J by 8 bases; unmatched bases: 8. This CDR3 region has 12 residues. CDR3 in amino acids: CSVDRDGGTQYF. The CDR3 DNA is TGCAGCGTCGACAGGGATGGTGGTACGCAGTATTTT.

The table lists this clonotype with many counts. The genes are TRBV7-9 and TRBJ1-6; D remains unclear. The V and J ends lost 8 bases and 6 bases respectively, with 11 bases between them. The CDR3 spans 13 residues. Per the germline V gene, CDR1 is SEHNR and CDR2 is FQNEAQ (reference sequence). Written as DNA, the CDR3 is TGTGCCAGCGGACTCTCGGGTAATTCACCCCTCCACTTT. This translates into CASGLSGNSPLHF.

This clonotype was counted at least ten times. V gene TRBV28 combines with J gene TRBJ2-3, with D possibly matching TRBD1 (6 bases). From germline, CDR1 is MDHEN and CDR2 SYDVKM. There are 14 residues in the CDR3. V lost 4 bases to trimming and J lost 2 bases, with 10 bases between them. The CDR3: CASSSSGDTDTQYF. The CDR3 coding sequence is TGTGCCAGCAGTTCCTCAGGGGACACAGATACGCAGTATTTT. The whole variable domain, filled in from reference TRBV28 and TRBJ2-3, reads DVKVTQSSRYLVKRTGEKVFLECVQDMDHENMFWYRQDPGLGLRLIYFSYDVKMKEKGDIPEGYSVSREKKERFSLILESASTNQTSMYLCASSSSGDTDTQYFGPGTRLTVL.

At least ten counts were recorded for this clonotype. The chain is built from TRBV6-2 or TRBV6-3 and TRBJ2-1, with D uncertain. The ends were cut back, 6 bases at V and 0 bases at J, with 15 bases in the middle. The CDR3 is 16 amino acids. Germline V gene sequence: CDR1 MNHEY, CDR2 SVGEGT. CDR3 sequence: CASRAPKISSYNEQFF. The CDR3 nucleotides read TGTGCCAGCAGGGCCCCTAAAATAAGCTCCTACAATGAGCAGTTCTTC.

The chain combines TRBV12-3 or TRBV12-4 with TRBJ1-2; TRBD1 agrees at 7 bases. There are 13 residues in the CDR3. The J segment lost 6 bases and the V segment lost 6 bases, leaving 7 bases of the junction unmatched. The DNA of the CDR3 is TGTGCCAGCAGCACCCGACAGGGTAATGGCTACACCTTC. Its protein is CASSTRQGNGYTF.

At least ten counts were recorded for this clonotype. The rearrangement links TRBV6-5 to TRBJ2-7, with TRBD1 identical over 7 bases. The germline V gene encodes CDR1 MNHEY and CDR2 SVGAGI. The CDR3 consists of 13 residues. The junction had 6 bases not matched to a gene; V was cut back by 4 bases and J by 6 bases. CDR3 sequence reads: CASSSLQGFEQYV. CDR3 sequence (DNA): TGTGCCAGCAGTTCCTTACAGGGGTTCGAGCAGTACGTC.

This clonotype was observed many times. The V and J genes are TRBV6-6 and TRBJ1-1; D is unclear. Trimming left V 2 bases short and J 8 bases short, with 9 bases between. The CDR3 is made up of 12 amino acids. CDR1 and CDR2 (germline): MNHNY, SVGAGI (reference sequence). Here the CDR3 DNA reads TGTGCCAGCAGTTACCCGACGGAAGAAGCTTTCTTT. This sequence encodes CASSYPTEEAFF.

This clonotype was seen a handful of times. The chain carries TRBV5-6 and TRBJ2-2; 8 bases line up with TRBD2. The CDR3 totals 15 residues. From germline, CDR1 is SGHDT and CDR2 YYEEEE. The V and J ends lost 2 bases and 4 bases, in that order; junction bases with no gene match: 4. CDR3 bases: TGTGCCAGCAGCTTCGGACTAGCTAGCACCGGGGAGCTGTTTTTT. Its protein is CASSFGLASTGELFF. Supplemented by reference TRBV5-6 and TRBJ2-2, the full variable domain reads DAGVTQSPTHLIKTRGQQVTLRCSPKSGHDTVSWYQQALGQGPQFIFQYYEEEERQRGNFPDRFSGHQFPNYSSELNVNALLLGDSALYLCASSFGLASTGELFFGEGSRLTVL.

This clonotype was found a few times. The chain employs TRBV29-1 and TRBJ2-1; tentative D call: TRBD2 (6 bases). In germline, CDR1 is SQVTM, CDR2 ANQGSEA. The CDR3 extends over 14 amino acids. V was clipped by 8 bases and J by 4 bases, with 18 bases between them. The CDR3 nucleotides read TGCAGCCTGGGGCGGCTGGGGACTTACAATGAGCAGTTCTTC. Translating gives CSLGRLGTYNEQFF.

There are many counts of this clonotype. This chain uses TRBV28 with TRBJ1-2, with 7 positions matching TRBD1. With 6 bases clipped from V and 2 bases from J, the junction kept 3 bases outside the gene matches. Germline CDR1 and CDR2: MDHEN and SYDVKM. This CDR3 is 13 amino acids long. The CDR3 here is CASRKTGNYGYTF. CDR3 nucleotides: TGTGCCAGCAGAAAGACAGGGAACTATGGCTACACCTTC.

This clonotype was detected many times. The gene calls are TRBV20-1 and TRBJ2-1; TRBD1 might be the D (6 bases). Trimming stripped 6 bases from V and 13 bases from J, with 22 bases between. The CDR3 has 13 residues. From germline, CDR1 is DFQATT and CDR2 SNEGSKA (reference sequence). The CDR3 DNA sequence: TGCAGTGCCCAACAGGGAGTCTTAGGGGAACAGTTCTTC. Encoded protein: CSAQQGVLGEQFF.

This clonotype came up many times. The chain has TRBV20-1 and TRBJ2-3; 8 bases map to TRBD2. With V trimmed by 6 bases and J by 2 bases, 10 bases remained unmatched. The germline gives CDR1 DFQATT, CDR2 SNEGSKA (reference sequence). CDR3 length: 15 amino acids. The CDR3 region is CSAREGRGFTDTQYF. The DNA of the CDR3 is TGCAGTGCCCGGGAGGGCAGGGGATTCACAGATACGCAGTATTTT.

This CDR3 reads CSARPTGQARGNIQYF. In DNA form, the CDR3 reads TGCAGTGCTAGACCTACCGGACAGGCCAGGGGGAACATTCAGTACTTC. The chain couples TRBV20-1 to TRBJ2-4; 7 nucleotides line up with TRBD1. Germline V CDR1 and CDR2: DFQATT, SNEGSKA (reference sequence). V dropped 2 bases and J dropped 7; count of bases not matched to a gene: 14. CDR3 size: 16 residues.

This clonotype was counted many times. The V call is TRBV7-2, the J call TRBJ2-1, with 13 bases that match TRBD2. CDR1 SGHTA and CDR2 FQGNSA come from the germline V gene. The CDR3 spans 15 residues. J was trimmed by 10 bases and V by 1 base; bases with no gene match: 4. CDR3 in amino acids: CASSLGTSGGKEQFF. The CDR3 DNA sequence: TGTGCCAGCAGCTTAGGGACTAGCGGGGGAAAAGAGCAGTTCTTC.